This is a list of T cell receptor beta chains from one sample in a study of blood T cells in healthy people across ages. TCRdb passed the 5' RACE reads through MiXCR, listing each CDR3 protein once. The sample holds around 970,000 distinct CDR3 sequences; roughly 50% are singletons and the top ten take about 21%. The sample consisted of blood. These TCRs come from a woman aged 55-69 years in good health. The CDR3 runs from the conserved cysteine through the conserved F or W. The D gene is left open where the match is weak. The size field is filled for only some rows; it gives once, few, many or a size class.

clone_size j_call v_call d_call cdr3_nt cdr3_aa
few TRBJ2-7 TRBV25-1 NA TGTGCCAGCAGCGCCCATCGGGGCTACGAGCAGTACTTC CASSAHRGYEQYF
NA TRBJ2-5 TRBV12-3/TRBV12-4 TRBD2 TGTGCCAGCAATGGGGGGAGGGGACTAGCGGACTTCTACTCCTACAAGCAGTACTTC CASNGGRGLADFYSYKQYF
few TRBJ2-7 TRBV7-9 TRBD1 TGTGCCAGCAGCTTAGCCCGCGGAGGGACAGGAAAATCCTACGAGCAGTACTTC CASSLARGGTGKSYEQYF
few TRBJ2-7 TRBV29-1 TRBD1 TGCAGCGTTGTGTACAGGGGCTACGAGCAGTACTTC CSVVYRGYEQYF
NA TRBJ2-7 TRBV28 TRBD1 TGTGCCAGCGGCTCCCGGACAGGCCCCTACGAGCAGTACTTC CASGSRTGPYEQYF
NA TRBJ1-6 TRBV7-3 NA TGTGCCAGCAGCTTACTGGGCAGGGAGAAGTCACCCCTCCACTTT CASSLLGREKSPLHF
few TRBJ2-7 TRBV12-3/TRBV12-4 NA TGTGCCAGCAGACGCGTGGGGCGAGACGAGCAGTACTTC CASRRVGRDEQYF
NA TRBJ2-7 TRBV3-1 NA TGTGCCAGCAGCGCCCGTTCAGGGGCCGAGCAGTACTTC CASSARSGAEQYF
many TRBJ2-4 TRBV28 NA TGTGCCAGCAGCCCTAATACCAAAAACATTCAGTACTTC CASSPNTKNIQYF
few TRBJ2-7 TRBV7-9 NA TGTGCCAGCAGTATGATTCCATTGGGGGAGCAGTACTTC CASSMIPLGEQYF
NA TRBJ2-2 TRBV29-1 NA TGCAGCGGCTTCATTGTAGGTACCGGGGAGCTGTTTTTT CSGFIVGTGELFF
NA TRBJ1-6 TRBV3-1 NA TGTGCCAGCAGCCAAATCTCTTATAATTCACCCCTCCACTTT CASSQISYNSPLHF
few TRBJ2-5 TRBV12-3/TRBV12-4 NA TGTGCCAGCAAATTAGGACAGAACCAAGAGACCCAGTACTTC CASKLGQNQETQYF
few TRBJ2-4 TRBV4-3 NA TGCGCCAGCAGCCAAGATGCTAGTTTGGACATTCAGTACTTC CASSQDASLDIQYF
NA TRBJ2-7 TRBV4-3 NA TGCGCCAGCAGCCATCTAGGACGCAACTACGAGCAGTACTTC CASSHLGRNYEQYF
NA TRBJ2-7 TRBV6-2/TRBV6-3 NA TGCGCCAGCAGTGTCCGAACTAGCACCCACGAGCAGTACTTC CASSVRTSTHEQYF
NA TRBJ2-3 TRBV21-1 NA TGTGCCAGCAGCAAAGCCCCCACTAGCAGCACAGATACGCAGTATTTT CASSKAPTSSTDTQYF
NA TRBJ2-7 TRBV27 NA TGTGCCAGCAGTCCGTCGGTATCGAGCGAGCAGTACTTC CASSPSVSSEQYF
NA TRBJ2-1 TRBV7-2 NA TGTGCCAGCAGCTTCGCCCAGGGCGGGACTTACGGCAATGAGCAGTTCTTC CASSFAQGGTYGNEQFF
NA TRBJ2-7 TRBV6-2/TRBV6-3 NA TGTGCCAGCAGTTCTACATACAGCTACGAGCAGTACTTC CASSSTYSYEQYF
NA TRBJ2-2 TRBV7-8 NA TGTGCCAGCAGCTTACACACCGGGGAGCTGTTTTTT CASSLHTGELFF
few TRBJ2-1 TRBV29-1 TRBD1 TGCAGCGTTGATTCCGGGACAGGGGCGGTTGTGCAGTTCTTC CSVDSGTGAVVQFF
NA TRBJ2-7 TRBV6-2/TRBV6-3 TRBD2 TGTGCCAGCAGTCGGCCAATAGCGGGATGGGCCTACGAGCAGTACTTC CASSRPIAGWAYEQYF
once TRBJ2-1 TRBV24-1 NA TGTGCCACCAGTGACCGTAACAATGAGCAGTTCTTC CATSDRNNEQFF
NA TRBJ1-2 TRBV20-1 TRBD1 TGCAGAGCTAGAGATTTAGACAGGGAGGTCTATGGCTACACCTTC CRARDLDREVYGYTF
NA TRBJ2-3 TRBV24-1 NA TGTGCCACCAGTGAGGGCGGACGCACAGATACGCAGTATTTT CATSEGGRTDTQYF
NA TRBJ2-5 TRBV21-1 NA TGTGCCAGCAGCAAAGCGCCGAAGGGGCCACAAGAGACCCAGTACTTC CASSKAPKGPQETQYF
few TRBJ2-1 TRBV14 TRBD1 TGTGCCAGCAGCCGTTCGGGACAGGTAAATGAGCAGTTCTTC CASSRSGQVNEQFF
NA TRBJ2-7 TRBV6-5 NA TGTGCCACCTTAACAGGGTCCGAGCAGTACTTC CATLTGSEQYF
NA TRBJ2-7 TRBV30 TRBD2 TGTGCCTGGAAAGTTCGACTAGCTGATGAGCAGTACTTC CAWKVRLADEQYF
NA TRBJ2-2 TRBV25-1 TRBD2 TGTGCCAGCAGTGAATCTCTAGCGGGAGGGGCCGGGGAGCTGTTTTTT CASSESLAGGAGELFF
NA TRBJ2-7 TRBV5-1 TRBD2 TGCGCCAGCAGCCGCGAGGGACTAGCGGGGCGCACGAACTACGAGCAGTACTTC CASSREGLAGRTNYEQYF
many TRBJ2-3 TRBV27 TRBD1 TGTGCCACCCAGTGGACAGGGGACACAGATACGCAGTATTTT CATQWTGDTDTQYF
NA TRBJ2-7 TRBV10-3 NA TGTGCCATCAGCCGGGGTAACTACGAGCAGTACTTC CAISRGNYEQYF
NA TRBJ2-5 TRBV29-1 NA TGCAGCGTTGGGTCCAACGGGAAGCAGTACTTC CSVGSNGKQYF
few TRBJ2-7 TRBV12-3/TRBV12-4 TRBD1 TGTGCCAGCAGCCGGGACAGGCAATACGAGCAGTACTTC CASSRDRQYEQYF
few TRBJ2-3 TRBV12-3/TRBV12-4 TRBD2 TGTGCCAGCAGGGCAATAGCGGGAGCGGATACGCAGTATTTT CASRAIAGADTQYF
NA TRBJ2-7 TRBV14 NA TGTGCCAGCAGACCAGACGGGACCTACGAGCAGTACTTC CASRPDGTYEQYF
NA TRBJ2-4 TRBV20-1 NA TGCAGTGCTAGGCAGGGCCCGGCTCAGTACTTC CSARQGPAQYF
NA TRBJ2-5 TRBV7-2 TRBD1 TGTGCCAGCAGCTTTCAGGGGGAGAAAGAGACCCAGTACTTC CASSFQGEKETQYF
NA TRBJ2-1 TRBV20-1 NA TGCAGTGCTGGGGGCATGGGGCGGGCCAGGCAGTTCTTC CSAGGMGRARQFF